This entry describes one T cell receptor (beta chain). Its cognate antigen has yet to be identified. One end of the junction is discordant with germline, which a read error may explain. In the germline V gene, CDR1 corresponds to MGHRA and CDR2 to YSYEKL. The CDR3 runs 14 residues from the cysteine to the phenylalanine. Only the CDR3 region is kept as DNA, spanning 42 bases read in frame from base 1. The data originate from a study of regulatory T cells in long-lasting Graves disease (dated by TCRdb to the early 2020s). Study-level background: Patients with newly diagnosed Graves' disease had been on antithyroid drugs for under 3 months. The study took place in China and was registered as a clinical trial. Peripheral blood TCR sequencing and RNA sequencing compared persistent Graves' disease patients with newly diagnosed Graves' disease patients. A total of about 33 samples underwent TCR sequencing, from around 13 patients with persistent Graves' disease and about 20 patients with newly diagnosed Graves' disease. Results and caveats for the whole study, not just this receptor: Lower TCR Shannon entropy and fewer highly expanded clones were observed in persistent Graves' disease patients than in newly diagnosed patients, which suggested clonal expansion. Because the primary lesion, thyroid tissue, could not be accessed, the study looked at peripheral blood alone. Sequencing and analysis were limited to the TCR beta chain. More public clonotypes were shared among persistent patients (roughly 2,900) than among newly diagnosed patients (approximately 930). TRBV28, TRBJ1-2 and TRBJ2-5 were preferentially used in persistent disease, while TRBV20-1 and TRBJ2-1 were favored in newly diagnosed disease. The authors acknowledged the small sample size as a limitation that may reduce accuracy.

Libraries were made using multiplex PCR. Sequencing was performed on an Illumina HiSeq 4000. TCR beta libraries were built with iRepertoire HTBI primers and Arm-PCR amplification of CDR3 regions. Gel purification was performed on PCR products prior to sequencing. Turning to the authors' computational methods: Across samples, 62 TRBV and 14 TRBJ segments were identified and used for gene usage analysis of CDR3 amino acid clonotypes. COPE and FqMerger were used to merge filtered high-quality paired reads into contigs. BLAST was used to align contigs to IMGT TRBV, TRBD and TRBJ reference genes, and CDR3 was defined according to IMGT. Clonotypes above 0.1% frequency were classified as highly expanded clones. Shannon entropy served as the measure of repertoire diversity, while the Gini coefficient captured V-J evenness. Public clonotypes were defined as clonotypes shared by more than one individual. In-frame beta chains were kept once TCRdb had trimmed the public reads at Q25 with fastp and called clones with MiXCR. Rows are unified per CDR3 protein, each entry keeping the most common DNA and genes. The V and J calls, along with clone size, are taken from TCRdb and not from the paper's own processing. This sample lists about 380,000 distinct CDR3 sequences; roughly 15% were detected once. 22% of the sample comes from the top ten.

This sample's time point label indicates: newly diagnosed GD, antithyroid drugs for less than 3 months. For both TCR sequencing and RNA sequencing, RNA was extracted from PBMCs in TRIzol. Graves' disease was diagnosed according to American Thyroid Association guidelines. The patients came from an endocrinology department in Xi'an, China. Each patient gave around 9.2 milliliters of peripheral blood, collected in an EDTA anticoagulant tube. Ficoll Paque Plus density gradient separation was used to isolate PBMCs, and no further T cell sorting was done. An Agilent 2100 Bioanalyzer and agarose gel were used to check RNA quality, and a NanoDrop 2000 was used to measure RNA concentration.

This sequence originates from a female donor with Graves disease. The receptor chain draws on TRBV4-1 and TRBJ2-2; TRBD2 could be the D gene, as 5 bases match. Sequences were derived from peripheral blood mononuclear cells (PBMCs), sampled at new diagnosis, from a patient treated with antithyroid drugs. The sequenced DNA: TGCGCCAGCAGCCGAGTCATTAACACCGGGGAGCTGGTTTTT. Its protein product is CASSRVINTGELVF.